Below, 14 T cell receptor beta chains from the same sample are listed, as sequenced in a study of early T cells in non-severe SARS-CoV-2 infection. One entry per CDR3 protein, called by TCRdb with MiXCR from the 5' RACE reads. Counted here are 40,000 or so distinct CDR3 sequences, about 8% occurring once; the ten biggest clones make up around an eighth. This specimen consisted of whole blood, obtained at baseline. The receptors here all came from an adult who was a healthcare worker with PCR-confirmed SARS-CoV-2 infection or an uninfected control (not recorded which).

Only a few counts were recorded for this clonotype. The rearrangement links TRBV12-3 or TRBV12-4 to TRBJ2-7; 9 nucleotides line up with TRBD2. Unmatched junction bases numbered 6, after V lost 8 bases and J lost 4 bases. The CDR3 loop spans 13 amino acids. This chain's CDR3 is CASGRGGYYEQYF. Written as DNA, the CDR3 is TGTGCCAGCGGGCGGGGGGGTTATTACGAGCAGTACTTC.

This clonotype was seen many times. The chain has TRBV7-2 and TRBJ2-3; D is possibly TRBD1 (5 bases). The CDR3 runs 13 residues. Germline V gene data show CDR1 as SGHTA and CDR2 as FQGNSA. Trimming removed 3 bases from V and 8 bases from J, with 12 bases in between. In DNA form, the CDR3 reads TGTGCCAGCAGCTTGGAACAGGAAACTACGCAGTATTTT. The encoded protein is CASSLEQETTQYF. Full variable domain (rest looked up from reference TRBV7-2 and TRBJ2-3): GAGVSQSPSNKVTEKGKDVELRCDPISGHTALYWYRQSLGQGLEFLIYFQGNSAPDKSGLPSDRFSAERTGGSVSTLTIQRTQQEDSAVYLCASSLEQETTQYFGPGTRLTVL.

This clonotype has at least ten counts. The chain recombines TRBV6-1 with TRBJ2-2; possibly TRBD2 for D (6 bases). Trimming removed 6 bases at V and 7 bases at J, with 18 bases between. Per germline, CDR1 MNHNS and CDR2 SASEGT. The CDR3 runs 15 residues. This chain's CDR3 is CASSPGVAESGELFF. The CDR3 DNA is TGTGCCAGCAGCCCAGGTGTAGCGGAGAGCGGGGAGCTGTTTTTT.

This clonotype was seen more than once but under ten times. The chain carries TRBV7-9 and TRBJ1-2; 8 bases fit TRBD1. V shed 0 bases, J shed 4 bases, and the junction held 4 bases outside the gene matches. The CDR3 loop spans 15 amino acids. The V gene's germline CDR1 is SEHNR and CDR2 FQNEAQ (reference sequence). The DNA for the CDR3 is TGTGCCAGCAGCTTAGCTGGGACAGGTACCTATGGCTACACCTTC. It specifies CASSLAGTGTYGYTF.

For the CDR3, the DNA is TGTGCCAGCAGCCGTAGGACAGGGGTCACAGATACGCAGTATTTT. It is translated as CASSRRTGVTDTQYF. The genes are TRBV7-9 and TRBJ2-3; TRBD1 matches at 9 bases. J lost 2 bases, V lost 5 bases, and 5 bases had no gene match. The CDR3 covers 15 residues. Germline CDR1 is SEHNR and CDR2 is FQNEAQ (reference sequence).

Only a few counts were recorded for this clonotype. This rearrangement joins TRBV10-3 to TRBJ2-3, with 9 nucleotides matching TRBD2. With V trimmed by 2 bases and J by 4 bases, 4 bases remained unmatched. The CDR3 extends over 15 amino acids. Germline V lookup: CDR1 ENHRY, CDR2 SYGVKD. In DNA form, the CDR3 reads TGTGCCATCAGTGAGGCTAGCGGGGACGCAGATACGCAGTATTTT. Its translation: CAISEASGDADTQYF.

A few counts support this clonotype. The chain employs TRBV7-2 and TRBJ2-3; 12 bases align to TRBD2. This CDR3 is 18 amino acids long. V lost 5 bases and J lost 0; bases outside the gene matches: 9. Looked up from germline, CDR1 is SGHTA and CDR2 is FQGNSA. CDR3 bases: TGTGCCAGCAGCCTCGGACTAGCGGGGTATACTAGCACAGATACGCAGTATTTT. Its translation is CASSLGLAGYTSTDTQYF.

This clonotype was seen ten or more times. This chain joins TRBV7-9 and TRBJ1-4; unclear D gene. The CDR3 is 15 amino acids. In germline, CDR1 is SEHNR, CDR2 FQNEAQ (reference sequence). Trimming left V 3 bases short and J 7 bases short, with 15 bases between. CDR3 nucleotide sequence: TGTGCCAGCAGCTTGTCCGACTTAAACGGTGAAAAACTGTTTTTT. Its protein is CASSLSDLNGEKLFF.

In its sample, this clonotype was seen a few times. The chain employs TRBV28 and TRBJ2-6, with D uncertain. CDR1 is MDHEN, CDR2 SYDVKM, per germline. Trimming stripped 6 bases from V and 0 bases from J, with 12 bases between. This CDR3 is 16 amino acids long. CDR3 DNA: TGTGCCAGCAGCCCCGGGTCGACCTCTGGGGCCAACGTCCTGACTTTC. This codes for CASSPGSTSGANVLTF.

The CDR3 here is CASSGPGGTGELFF. CDR3 sequence (DNA): TGTGCCAGCAGTGGGCCGGGCGGCACCGGGGAGCTGTTTTTT. The V and J genes are TRBV25-1 and TRBJ2-2; D is uncertain. Trimming removed 4 bases from V and 4 bases from J, with 10 bases in between. CDR1 and CDR2 (germline): MGHDK, SYGVNS. CDR3 length: 14 amino acids. Based on the CDR3 plus reference TRBV25-1 and TRBJ2-2, the full variable domain is EADIYQTPRYLVIGTGKKITLECSQTMGHDKMYWYQQDPGMELHLIHYSYGVNSTEKGDLSSESTVSRIRTEHFPLTLESARPSHTSQYLCASSGPGGTGELFFGEGSRLTVL.

This clonotype was detected ten times or more. The rearrangement links TRBV11-2 to TRBJ2-5; 11 bases match TRBD2. This CDR3 comprises 18 residues. Trimming at V came to 2 bases and at J to 0 bases, leaving 8 bases not matched to a gene. Germline CDR1 is SGHAT and CDR2 is FQNNGV. For the CDR3, the DNA is TGTGCCAGCAGCTTAAGACTAGCGGGGATGGGGTACCAAGAGACCCAGTACTTC. The encoded protein is CASSLRLAGMGYQETQYF. Full variable domain (remainder filled in from reference TRBV11-2 and TRBJ2-5): EAGVAQSPRYKIIEKRQSVAFWCNPISGHATLYWYQQILGQGPKLLIQFQNNGVVDDSQLPKDRFSAERLKGVDSTLKIQPAKLEDSAVYLCASSLRLAGMGYQETQYFGPGTRLLVL.

This clonotype was picked up many times. The chain links TRBV12-3 or TRBV12-4 to TRBJ1-5; D call uncertain. The CDR3 is 14 residues long. Trimming stripped 2 bases from V and 2 bases from J, with 7 bases between. CDR3 nucleotides: TGTGCCAGCAGTTTACAGACTGGCAATCAGCCCCAGCATTTT. This sequence encodes CASSLQTGNQPQHF.

This clonotype was recorded many times. This chain uses TRBV6-4 with TRBJ2-3; 7 bases align to TRBD1. V lost 2 bases and J lost 1; bases outside the gene matches: 3. CDR1 and CDR2 from the germline V gene are MRHNA and SNTAGT. The CDR3 is made up of 15 amino acids. This CDR3 is CASSDGTGGTDTQYF. The DNA of the CDR3 is TGTGCCAGCAGTGACGGAACAGGGGGCACAGATACGCAGTATTTT.

This clonotype came up a few times. V usage is TRBV11-2 and J usage is TRBJ2-7, with a tentative D call TRBD2 (5 bases). Germline V CDR1 and CDR2: SGHAT, FQNNGV. Trimming pared 2 bases from V and 4 bases from J, leaving 9 bases between. The CDR3 has 13 amino acids. DNA of the CDR3: TGTGCCAGCAGCTTAACTAGTTTGTACGAGCAGTACTTC. This translates into CASSLTSLYEQYF.